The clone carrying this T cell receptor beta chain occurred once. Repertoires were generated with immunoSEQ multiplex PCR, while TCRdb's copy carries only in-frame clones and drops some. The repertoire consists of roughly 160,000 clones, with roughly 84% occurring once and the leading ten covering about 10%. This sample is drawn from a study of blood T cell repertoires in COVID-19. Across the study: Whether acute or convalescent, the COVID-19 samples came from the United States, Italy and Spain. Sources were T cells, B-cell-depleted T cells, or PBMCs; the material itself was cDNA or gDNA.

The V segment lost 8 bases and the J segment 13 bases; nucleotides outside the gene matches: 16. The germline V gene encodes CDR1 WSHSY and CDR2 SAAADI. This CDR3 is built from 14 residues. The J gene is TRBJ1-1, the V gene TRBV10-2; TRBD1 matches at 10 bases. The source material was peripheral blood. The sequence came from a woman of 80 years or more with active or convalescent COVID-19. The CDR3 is CASSEFGTGVDVFF. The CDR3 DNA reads TGCGCCAGCTCCGAATTCGGGACAGGGGTTGATGTTTTCTTT.